The 24 T cell receptor beta chains below were found in one sample sequenced in a study of immune heterogeneity within non-small cell lung tumors. Multiplex PCR (32 V and 13 J primers) was used to amplify the TCR beta CDR3. Using its own MiXCR run on the multiplex PCR reads, TCRdb lists one record per CDR3 protein. The sample yields 1,500 to 2,000 distinct CDR3 sequences, roughly 30% seen once. Bulk tumor gDNA, roughly 600 ng per sample, served as the TCR template. Biopsies that were spaced far apart were taken, several per primary tumor, during surgery. Surgery that was curative in intent was performed on patients with untreated, newly diagnosed non-small cell lung cancer. Sequencing was carried out using lung tumor tissue. All receptors come from a man between 60 and 75 years old with non-small cell lung cancer.

The chain uses TRBV18 and TRBJ1-1, with 9 bases lining up with TRBD1. The CDR3 length is 14 residues. V lost 6 bases to trimming and J lost 6 bases; unmatched junction nucleotides: 8. Per germline, CDR1 KGHSH and CDR2 LQKENI. The CDR3 is CASSPTGGEAEAFF. The CDR3 DNA reads as TGTGCCAGCTCTCCCACAGGGGGCGAGGCTGAAGCTTTCTTT. The whole variable domain, remainder taken from reference TRBV18 and TRBJ1-1, is NAGVMQNPRHLVRRRGQEARLRCSPMKGHSHVYWYRQLPEEGLKFMVYLQKENIIDESGMPKERFSAEFPKEGPSILRIQQVVRGDSAAYFCASSPTGGEAEAFFGQGTRLTVV.

The V gene is TRBV7-9, the J gene TRBJ2-7; tentative D call: TRBD2 (6 bases). Germline-derived CDR1 and CDR2 are SEHNR and FQNEAQ (reference sequence). V was pared by 6 bases and J by 0 bases, with 21 bases between. The CDR3 is 17 amino acids. CDR3 residues: CASSRGEGGLSSYEQYF. The CDR3 DNA sequence: TGTGCCAGCAGTCGGGGAGAGGGAGGACTAAGCTCCTACGAGCAGTACTTC.

This clonotype was counted between two and nine times. The V call is TRBV11-2, the J call TRBJ1-6, with TRBD1 as a possible D gene (5 bases). The CDR3 extends over 15 amino acids. Germline CDR1 and CDR2: SGHAT and FQNNGV. V was clipped by 7 bases and J by 8 bases, with 18 bases between them. CDR3 DNA sequence: TGTGCCAGCAACGTTCGGGGGATCGGGGATTCACCCCTCCACTTT. The encoded protein is CASNVRGIGDSPLHF. Drawing the rest from reference TRBV11-2 and TRBJ1-6, the complete variable domain is EAGVAQSPRYKIIEKRQSVAFWCNPISGHATLYWYQQILGQGPKLLIQFQNNGVVDDSQLPKDRFSAERLKGVDSTLKIQPAKLEDSAVYLCASNVRGIGDSPLHFGNGTRLTVT.

Concerning this clonotype: A much larger clonotype is one base distant, so this may be a read error. The V gene is TRBV4-1, the J gene TRBJ1-1; D is perhaps TRBD1 (5 bases). CDR3 size: 15 residues. Germline V CDR1 and CDR2: MGHRA, YSYEKL. The CDR3 is CASIQVFGGRAEAFF. The CDR3 nucleotides read TGCGCCAGCATCCAAGTATTCGGGGGTAGGGCTGAAGCTTTCTTT.

The gene calls are TRBV27 and TRBJ2-5; 7 bases are shared with TRBD2. The germline CDR1 and CDR2 sequences are MNHEY and SMNVEV (reference sequence). Losses at the gene ends were 9 bases for V and 5 bases for J; bases not matched to a gene: 15. The CDR3 loop spans 15 amino acids. As DNA, the CDR3 is TGTGCCAGTAGAAGAAGCGGGATCACCGTGGAGACCCAGTACTTC. It encodes CASRRSGITVETQYF.

The table lists this clonotype with a count of one. This may be a read error: a much more frequent sequence differs by one nucleotide. The chain has TRBV7-3 and TRBJ2-1; possibly TRBD1 for D (6 bases). This CDR3 contains 15 residues. The germline V and J ends were trimmed by 5 bases and 0 bases, with 11 bases remaining between them. Germline CDR1 is SGHTA and CDR2 is FQGTGA. CDR3 in amino acids: CASSLTGNSYNEQFF. The CDR3 bases are TGTGCCAGCAGCCTTACAGGGAACTCCTACAATGAGCAGTTCTTC.

The rearrangement links TRBV28 to TRBJ1-5; D uncertain. CDR3 length: 16 residues. From germline, CDR1 is MDHEN and CDR2 SYDVKM. V lost 6 bases and J 1 base, leaving 16 bases between the germline ends. The CDR3 loop reads CASSSGWGISNQPQHF. CDR3 nucleotide sequence: TGTGCCAGCAGCTCGGGCTGGGGTATAAGCAATCAGCCCCAGCATTTT.

This clonotype rates as medium-sized. The chain carries TRBV7-9 and TRBJ1-1; tentative D call: TRBD1 (5 bases). Deletions cut 4 bases from V and 4 bases from J, with 16 bases between. This CDR3 is built from 15 residues. Per germline, CDR1 SEHNR and CDR2 FQNEAQ (reference sequence). CDR3: CASSSYGPGGTEAFF. The CDR3 DNA follows: TGTGCCAGCAGCTCCTACGGGCCGGGGGGCACTGAAGCTTTCTTT. Full variable domain (remainder filled in from reference TRBV7-9 and TRBJ1-1): DTGVSQNPRHKITKRGQNVTFRCDPISEHNRLYWYRQTLGQGPEFLTYFQNEAQLEKSRLLSDRFSAERPKGSFSTLEIQRTEQGDSAMYLCASSSYGPGGTEAFFGQGTRLTVV.

This clonotype was picked up one time. This chain connects TRBV6-1 to TRBJ2-1; 7 bases align to TRBD2. The CDR3 is made up of 14 amino acids. The V gene end was trimmed by 2 bases and the J gene end by 3 bases; junction bases not matched to a gene: 1. Germline V gives CDR1 MNHNS, CDR2 SASEGT. The CDR3 loop is CASSELADYNEQFF. The CDR3 DNA follows: TGTGCCAGCAGTGAACTAGCGGACTACAATGAGCAGTTCTTC.

The genes are TRBV2 and TRBJ2-2; D unclear. Germline CDR1 and CDR2: SNHLY and FYNNEI. V gave up 3 bases and J gave up 7 bases, with 9 bases separating them. This CDR3 is 13 amino acids long. The CDR3 DNA reads as TGTGCCAGCAGTGAGGACCTTGTCGGGGAGCTGTTTTTT. Translated, it gives CASSEDLVGELFF.

The chain joins TRBV14 to TRBJ2-3; TRBD2 aligns across 12 bases. CDR1 and CDR2 from the germline V gene are SGHDN and FVKESK. The trim removed 4 bases at V and 0 bases at J, leaving 5 bases unmatched. CDR3 length equals 17 residues. This chain's CDR3 is CASSRLAGASSTDTQYF. The CDR3 nucleotides read TGTGCCAGCAGCCGACTAGCGGGAGCGTCTAGCACAGATACGCAGTATTTT.

A remark on this clonotype: This may be a read error, as it is one base from a much larger clone. The rearrangement links TRBV24-1 to TRBJ2-3; D perhaps matches TRBD1 (6 bases). Germline CDR1 is KGHDR and CDR2 is SFDVKD. The CDR3 is 13 residues long. DNA for the CDR3: TGTTCCACCAGTCTGGGGGCGAGAGATACGCAGTATTTT. Translation: CSTSLGARDTQYF.

This clonotype is medium-sized within its sample. The chain links TRBV12-3 or TRBV12-4 to TRBJ1-4; tentative D call: TRBD1 (5 bases). This CDR3 comprises 14 residues. The V gene lost 7 bases and the J gene lost 6 bases, with 15 bases spanning the gap. The CDR3 spells CASTPGTVDEKLFF. The DNA for the CDR3 is TGTGCCAGCACCCCAGGGACGGTAGATGAAAAACTGTTTTTT.

The chain joins TRBV9 to TRBJ2-3; a weak D match, TRBD2 (6 bases). Germline assignment: CDR1 SGDLS and CDR2 YYNGEE. The CDR3 is 14 residues long. Trimming stripped 4 bases from V and 0 bases from J, with 9 bases between. CDR3: CASSLARSTDTQYF. The DNA for the CDR3 is TGTGCCAGCAGCCTAGCGAGGAGCACAGATACGCAGTATTTT.

The chain combines TRBV20-1 with TRBJ2-7; tentatively, D is TRBD1 or TRBD2 (6 bases each). V was clipped by 0 bases and J by 2 bases, with 11 bases between them. The length of the CDR3 is 14 residues. Per germline, CDR1 DFQATT and CDR2 SNEGSKA (reference sequence). CDR3 sequence: CSARDRGGPYEQYF. The CDR3 DNA sequence: TGCAGTGCTAGAGATCGTGGGGGGCCCTACGAGCAGTACTTC.

This clonotype is medium-sized by share. The rearrangement uses TRBV6-1 and TRBJ2-5; 7 bases are a match to TRBD2. CDR1 and CDR2 from the germline V gene are MNHNS and SASEGT. The V gene end was trimmed by 7 bases and the J gene end by 5 bases; junction bases not matched to a gene: 10. This CDR3 is built from 14 residues. The CDR3, as DNA: TGTGCCAGCACTCGAGCGGGGCAGAGGGAGACCCAGTACTTC. Translating gives CASTRAGQRETQYF.

Sample share makes this clonotype medium-sized (0.01 to 0.1%). The chain uses TRBV18 and TRBJ1-1; maybe TRBD1 (5 bases). V gave up 2 bases and J gave up 3 bases, with 13 bases separating them. The germline V gene has CDR1 KGHSH and CDR2 LQKENI. This CDR3 has 15 residues. The CDR3 DNA reads as TGTGCCAGCTCACCAGGGACGGTTTGGGACACTGAAGCTTTCTTT. Translating it yields CASSPGTVWDTEAFF.

The CDR3 DNA reads TGTGCCAGCAGCCGAACGCAGGGCCTCCAAGAGACCCAGTACTTC. As protein: CASSRTQGLQETQYF. The V gene is TRBV14, the J gene TRBJ2-5, with D perhaps TRBD1 (5 bases). Trimming pared 4 bases from V and 1 base from J, leaving 13 bases between. Germline V gene data show CDR1 as SGHDN and CDR2 as FVKESK. CDR3 size: 15 residues.

With regard to this clonotype: A clone one base away is much larger, so this may be a read error. The chain uses TRBV12-3 or TRBV12-4 and TRBJ2-2; 9 nucleotides match TRBD1. The CDR3 consists of 17 residues. Written as DNA, the CDR3 is TGTGCCAGCACCCCTTGGACAGGGGCCGTTAACACCGTGGAGCTGTTTTTT. It encodes CASTPWTGAVNTVELFF.

In this sample, this clonotype turned up a few times. The chain carries TRBV6-1 and TRBJ2-1, with 8 bases lining up with TRBD2. Germline trimming cut 6 bases from V and 3 bases from J; bases unmatched to any gene: 10. This CDR3 has 16 residues. The V gene's germline CDR1 is MNHNS and CDR2 SASEGT. The CDR3 sequence is CASSDGLATYYNEQFF. The CDR3 region has the DNA TGTGCCAGCAGCGATGGACTAGCCACATACTACAATGAGCAGTTCTTC.

In its sample, this clonotype was seen a few times. The chain joins TRBV7-8 to TRBJ1-2; TRBD1 matches 9 bases. Germline CDR1 is SGHVS and CDR2 is FQNEAQ. V shed 4 bases, J shed 4 bases, and the junction held 7 bases outside the gene matches. The CDR3 runs 15 residues. The CDR3 loop reads CASSSQGQGAYGYTF. CDR3 sequence (DNA): TGTGCCAGCAGCTCCCAGGGACAGGGTGCCTATGGCTACACCTTC. The full variable domain, in which reference TRBV7-8 and TRBJ1-2 provide the parts outside the CDR3, is GAGVSQSPRYKVAKRGQDVALRCDPISGHVSLFWYQQALGQGPEFLTYFQNEAQLDKSGLPSDRFFAERPEGSVSTLKIQRTQQEDSAVYLCASSSQGQGAYGYTFGSGTRLTVV.

This clonotype came up a few times. This chain joins TRBV29-1 and TRBJ2-5, with a weak D call TRBD1 (5 bases). This CDR3 has 11 amino acids. Germline CDR1 SQVTM, CDR2 ANQGSEA. V lost 8 bases and J lost 4, with 11 bases in between. The CDR3 DNA reads TGCAGCCAGACAGCAGGAGAGACCCAGTACTTC. Amino acids: CSQTAGETQYF.

This clonotype was seen more than once but under ten times. The chain couples TRBV27 to TRBJ2-3, with 7 nucleotides matching TRBD1. The V and J ends lost 5 bases and 2 bases, in that order; junction bases with no gene match: 4. The CDR3 contains 14 residues. The germline V gene encodes CDR1 MNHEY and CDR2 SMNVEV (reference sequence). CDR3 region: CASSPTGTTDTQYF. In nucleotides, the CDR3 is TGTGCCAGCAGTCCGACAGGGACCACAGATACGCAGTATTTT.

This clonotype is labeled as medium-sized (0.01 to 0.1%). This chain joins TRBV7-9 and TRBJ2-3, with unresolved D. CDR3 length equals 14 residues. The ends were cut back, 1 base at V and 7 bases at J, with 12 bases in the middle. Germline V gene data show CDR1 as SEHNR and CDR2 as FQNEAQ (reference sequence). CDR3 in DNA: TGTGCCAGCAGCTTAGGGGTAGCTCGTTATACGCAGTATTTT. As protein: CASSLGVARYTQYF.